Listed below are T cell receptor beta chains from one sample, sequenced in a study of vaccination effects on CD4 cells after COVID-19. The table came from immunoSEQ multiplex PCR; TCRdb's copy has only in-frame clones and leaves some out. The table lists 40,000 to 50,000 clones, more than 65% of them singletons. For these receptors, no antigen is known. Sequencing used CD4+ T cells from PBMCs cultured with HCoV-NL63 spike peptides, obtained before COVID-19 vaccination. These receptor sequences come from a human donor who received a COVID-19 vaccine. Each CDR3 is given with its conserved first and last residue. Clone size is not always given. Where it is, it says once, few, many or a class for expanded clones.

clone size	V gene	J gene	CDR3 protein
-	TRBV2	TRBJ2-3	CASSLGQGGTDTQYF
-	TRBV29-1	TRBJ2-2	CSVGRERGRPGELFF
-	TRBV24-1	TRBJ2-3	CATGAGWGATDTQYF
once	TRBV30	TRBJ1-2	CAWTSRGGNYGYTF
-	TRBV7-3	TRBJ2-3	CASSLSGGTDTQYF
-	TRBV18	TRBJ2-3	CASSPPGGTDTQYF
-	TRBV5-1	TRBJ1-2	CASSLAGQGGGYTF
-	TRBV2	TRBJ2-2	CASSETDRTHTGELFF
-	TRBV5-1	TRBJ1-4	CASSLGQGFNEKLFF
-	TRBV18	TRBJ2-1	CASSPPGSYSYNEQFF